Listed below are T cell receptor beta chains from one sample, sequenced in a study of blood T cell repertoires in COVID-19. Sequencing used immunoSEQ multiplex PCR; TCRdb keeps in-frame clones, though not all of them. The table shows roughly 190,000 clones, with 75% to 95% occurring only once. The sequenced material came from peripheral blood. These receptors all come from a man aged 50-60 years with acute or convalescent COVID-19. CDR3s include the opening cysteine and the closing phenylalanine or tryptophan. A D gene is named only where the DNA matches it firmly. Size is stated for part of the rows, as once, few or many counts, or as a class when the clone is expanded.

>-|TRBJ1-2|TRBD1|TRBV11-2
TGTGCCAGCAGCTCAAGGACAGGGAACTATGGCTACACCTTC
CASSSRTGNYGYTF
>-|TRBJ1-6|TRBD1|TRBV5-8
TGTGCCAGCAGCCTTGGAGGACAGGATTGGTCCCCCCTCCACTTT
CASSLGGQDWSPLHF
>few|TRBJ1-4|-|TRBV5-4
TGTGCCAGCAGCTTGAGCGGGGCATCTAATGAAAAACTGTTTTTT
CASSLSGASNEKLFF
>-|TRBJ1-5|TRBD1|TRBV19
TGTGCCAGTTACCCCCGCCGGACAGGGGGGGACCAGCCCCAGCATTTT
CASYPRRTGGDQPQHF
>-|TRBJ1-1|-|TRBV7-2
TGTGCCAGCAGCTTAGTGGAGGGCTACACTGAAGCTTTCTTT
CASSLVEGYTEAFF
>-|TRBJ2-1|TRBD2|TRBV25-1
TGTGCCAGCAGTTACAACCGGGACTCCGGGGGGAATGAGCAGTTCTTC
CASSYNRDSGGNEQFF
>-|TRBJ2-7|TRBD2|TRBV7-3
TGTGCCAGCAGCTTAGCAGCGGGAGAAAGCTACGAGCAGTACTTC
CASSLAAGESYEQYF
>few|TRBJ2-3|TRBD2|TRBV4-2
TGTGCCAGCAGCCTGGCCGGGACTAGCGGCACAGATACGCAGTATTTT
CASSLAGTSGTDTQYF
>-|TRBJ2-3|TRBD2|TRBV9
TGTGCCAGCAGCTCGGCTAGCGGGGGCTTCACAGATACGCAGTATTTT
CASSSASGGFTDTQYF
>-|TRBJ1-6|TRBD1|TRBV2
TGTGCCAGCAGTTGGGACAGGGATTCACCCCTCCACTTT
CASSWDRDSPLHF
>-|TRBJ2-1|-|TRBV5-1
TGCGCCAGCAGCTCAGGGGTTTACAATGAGCAGTTCTTC
CASSSGVYNEQFF
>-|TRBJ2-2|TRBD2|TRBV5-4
TGTGCCAGCAGCCGCGGACTAGCGGGAGCGAACGGGGAGCTGTTTTTT
CASSRGLAGANGELFF
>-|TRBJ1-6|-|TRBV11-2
TGTGCCACCAGCGGAACAGGTTTTAATTCACCCCTCCACTTT
CATSGTGFNSPLHF
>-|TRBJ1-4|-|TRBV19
TGTGCCAGTAGTAGAACACTAGCGGGACAAGATGAAAAACTGTTTTTT
CASSRTLAGQDEKLFF
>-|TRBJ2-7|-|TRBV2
TGTGCCAGCAGCCTGCGGAGGGCTTACGAGCAGTACTTC
CASSLRRAYEQYF
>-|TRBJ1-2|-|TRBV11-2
TGTGCCAGCAGCTTAGACGGAAGGGGTCACACCTTC
CASSLDGRGHTF
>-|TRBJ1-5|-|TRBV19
TGTGCCAGTAACCGGGATAGCAATCAGCCCCAGCATTTT
CASNRDSNQPQHF
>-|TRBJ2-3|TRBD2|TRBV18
TGTGCCAGCTCCGGACTAGCGGAACCCACAGATACGCAGTATTTT
CASSGLAEPTDTQYF
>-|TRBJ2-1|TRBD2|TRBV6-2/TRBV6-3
TGTGCCAGCAGTTTTCGGGGGGGCTACAATGAGCAGTTCTTC
CASSFRGGYNEQFF
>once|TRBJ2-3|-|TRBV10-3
TGTGCCATCAGTGTTTTGCGTGACTCCCTCACAGATACGCAGTATTTT
CAISVLRDSLTDTQYF
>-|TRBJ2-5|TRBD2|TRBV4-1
TGCGCCAGCAGCCAGCGACTTGTTGGACTAGACCAAGAGACCCAGTACTTC
CASSQRLVGLDQETQYF
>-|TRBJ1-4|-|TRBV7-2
TGTGCCAGCAGCTGGGCCTTGGGTGAAAAACTGTTTTTT
CASSWALGEKLFF
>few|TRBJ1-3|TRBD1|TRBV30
TGTGCCTCCAGGACAGGGAAGCCCGGACCCTCTGGAAACACCATATATTTT
CASRTGKPGPSGNTIYF
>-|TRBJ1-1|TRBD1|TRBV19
TGTGCCAGTAGTACCGACAGGGTCCCCCTGAACACTGAAGCTTTCTTT
CASSTDRVPLNTEAFF
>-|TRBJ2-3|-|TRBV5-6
TGTGCCAGCAGCTTGCGCGCAGGGATCACAGATACGCAGTATTTT
CASSLRAGITDTQYF
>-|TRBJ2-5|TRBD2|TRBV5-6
TGTGCCAGCAGCCGCTGGACTAGCGGGGGGGATTACCAAGAGACCCAGTACTTC
CASSRWTSGGDYQETQYF
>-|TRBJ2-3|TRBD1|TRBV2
TGTGCCAGCAGGACGACAGGGGTGGATACGCAGTATTTT
CASRTTGVDTQYF
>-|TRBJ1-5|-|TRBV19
TGTGCCAGTAGTATTACAGGGCCGGGGAGCAGTCAGCCCCAGCATTTT
CASSITGPGSSQPQHF
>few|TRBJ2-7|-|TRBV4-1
TGCGCCAGCAGCCAAGAATTTACAGGAAAAGACTACGAGCAGTACTTC
CASSQEFTGKDYEQYF
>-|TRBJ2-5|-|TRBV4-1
TGCGCCAGCAGCCGCCTATTGGGAGCGTTGCCCCAAGAGACCCAGTACTTC
CASSRLLGALPQETQYF
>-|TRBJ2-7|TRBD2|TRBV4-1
TGCGCCAGCAGCCAAGAACCAGCGGGAGGATCCGAGCAGTACTTC
CASSQEPAGGSEQYF
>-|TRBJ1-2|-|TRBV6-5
TGTGCCAGCAGTTACTCGGCAGGGCTCGGGTATGGCTACACCTTC
CASSYSAGLGYGYTF
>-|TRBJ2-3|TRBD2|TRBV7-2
TGTGCCAGCAGCTTAGGACTAGCGGGAGCAGATACGCAGTATTTT
CASSLGLAGADTQYF
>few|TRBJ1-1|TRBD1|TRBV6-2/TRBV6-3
TGTGCCAGCAGTTACTATGGGACAGCGAACACTGAAGCTTTCTTT
CASSYYGTANTEAFF
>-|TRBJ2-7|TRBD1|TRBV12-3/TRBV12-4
TGTGCCAGCAGTCGACAGGGGGCCACAGAGCAGTACTTC
CASSRQGATEQYF
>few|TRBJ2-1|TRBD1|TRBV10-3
TGTGCCACCCACGGGACAGGGGGGCCCAATGAGCAGTTCTTC
CATHGTGGPNEQFF
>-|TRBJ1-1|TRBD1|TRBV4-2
TGTGCCAGCAGCCAAGACCGCTGGGACAGGGCGCGGACTGAAGCTTTCTTT
CASSQDRWDRARTEAFF
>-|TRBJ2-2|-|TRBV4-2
TGTGCCAGCAGCCGATCGGGGGGCAGGGGCACCTCGGGCACCGGGGAGCTGTTTTTT
CASSRSGGRGTSGTGELFF
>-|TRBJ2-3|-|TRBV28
TGTGCCAGCAGCCCGACAGGTGGAGCCCCAGATACGCAGTATTTT
CASSPTGGAPDTQYF
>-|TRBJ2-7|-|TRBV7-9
TGTGCCAGCAGCTCCCAGTTATACGAGCAGTACTTC
CASSSQLYEQYF
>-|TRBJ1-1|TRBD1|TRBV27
TGTGCCAGCAGGATAACAGGGGGCACTGAAGCTTTCTTT
CASRITGGTEAFF
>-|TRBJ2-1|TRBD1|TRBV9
TGTGCCAGCAGCGCACAGGGGGCCTTCAGCAATGAGCAGTTCTTC
CASSAQGAFSNEQFF
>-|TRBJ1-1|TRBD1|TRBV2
TGTGCCAGCAGCCAACAGGGGGCGAACACTGAAGCTTTCTTT
CASSQQGANTEAFF
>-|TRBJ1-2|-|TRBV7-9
TGTGCCAGCAGCTTAGGGCATGGCTACACCTTC
CASSLGHGYTF
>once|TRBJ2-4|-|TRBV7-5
TGTGTCAGAAGGCGTGAGTGCCTAGCTCTTATATCCATTCAGTACTTC
CVRRRECLALISIQYF
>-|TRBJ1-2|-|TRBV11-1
TGTGCCAGCAGCGGGGGGGAGTCCGGATATGGCTACACCTTC
CASSGGESGYGYTF
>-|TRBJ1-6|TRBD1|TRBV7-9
TGTGCCAGCAGCCCCGGGACAGTGTATAATTCACCCCTCCACTTT
CASSPGTVYNSPLHF
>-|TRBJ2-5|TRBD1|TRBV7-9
TGTGCCAGCAGCCCAAGACAGGGGGCAAGGGAGACCCAGTACTTC
CASSPRQGARETQYF
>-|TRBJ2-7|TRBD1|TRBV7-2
TGTGCCAGCAGCCCGACACAGGGGAACTACGAGCAGTACTTC
CASSPTQGNYEQYF
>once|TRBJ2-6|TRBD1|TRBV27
TGTGCCAGCAGGAAGGACAGGGCCCCTGGGGCCAACGTCCTGACTTTC
CASRKDRAPGANVLTF
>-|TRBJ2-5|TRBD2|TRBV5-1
TGCGCCAGCAGCTGGCAGGCGGGAGGGCAGGAGACCCAGTACTTC
CASSWQAGGQETQYF
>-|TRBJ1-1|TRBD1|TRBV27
TGTGCCAGCAGTCTCCGGGACAGCCCGTCCACTGAAGCTTTCTTT
CASSLRDSPSTEAFF
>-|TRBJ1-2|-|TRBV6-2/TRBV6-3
TGTGCCAGCAGTGGACAGCCCAACTATGGCTACACCTTC
CASSGQPNYGYTF